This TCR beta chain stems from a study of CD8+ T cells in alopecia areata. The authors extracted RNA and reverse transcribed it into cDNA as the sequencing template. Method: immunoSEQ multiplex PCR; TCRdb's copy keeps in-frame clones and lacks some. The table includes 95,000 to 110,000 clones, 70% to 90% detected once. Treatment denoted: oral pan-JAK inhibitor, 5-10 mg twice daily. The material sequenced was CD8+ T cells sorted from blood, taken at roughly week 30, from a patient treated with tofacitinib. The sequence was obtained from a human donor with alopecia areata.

The CDR3 sequence is CASGPGSNQPQHF. The CDR3 DNA reads as TGTGCCAGCGGGCCAGGGTCCAATCAGCCCCAGCATTTT. The chain couples TRBV27 to TRBJ1-5, with D possibly being TRBD1 (5 bases). The CDR3 runs 13 residues. The V end was cut by 8 bases, the J end by 3 bases, with 11 bases between. Looked up from germline, CDR1 is MNHEY and CDR2 is SMNVEV (reference sequence).